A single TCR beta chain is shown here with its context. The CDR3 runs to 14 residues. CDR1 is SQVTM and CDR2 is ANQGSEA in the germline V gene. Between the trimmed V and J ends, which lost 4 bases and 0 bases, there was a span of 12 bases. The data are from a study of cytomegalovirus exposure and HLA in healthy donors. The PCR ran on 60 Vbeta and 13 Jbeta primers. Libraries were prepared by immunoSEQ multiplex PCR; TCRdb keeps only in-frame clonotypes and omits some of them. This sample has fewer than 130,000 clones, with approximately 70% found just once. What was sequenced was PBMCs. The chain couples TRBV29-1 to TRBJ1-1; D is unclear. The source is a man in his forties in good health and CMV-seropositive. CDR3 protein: CSVAGSGVNTEAFF. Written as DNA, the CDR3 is TGCAGCGTTGCGGGCTCCGGGGTGAACACTGAAGCTTTCTTT.